This entry concerns a single T cell receptor (beta chain). Its antigen is still unknown. Amplification targeted the TCR beta CDR3 regions, with RNA transcripts as the source material. First-round RT-PCR employed HTBI primers, with a second-round multiplex PCR after it. Each CDR3 protein gets one entry after TCRdb re-called the multiplex PCR reads with MiXCR. The data show fewer than 400,000 distinct CDR3 sequences, roughly 18% seen once. Germline CDR1 SGHTA, CDR2 FQGNSA. The CDR3 extends over 15 amino acids. Trimming took off 3 bases at V and 0 bases at J, with 12 bases between the two ends. The record originates from a study of Graves' ophthalmopathy and Graves' hyperthyroidism. Study observations and caveats: Blood was where most expanded thyroid clonotypes above 0.001 frequency also turned up. Classification of ophthalmopathy versus stable hyperthyroidism by a 13-signature model yielded just under 90% sensitivity and about 83% specificity. The model reached approximately 71% sensitivity and roughly 72% specificity for predicting ophthalmopathy progression.

The sequence was collected from a woman aged 18 to 35 with Graves' ophthalmopathy. Specimen: peripheral blood. This sequence joins TRBV7-2 and TRBJ2-7; perhaps D is TRBD1 or TRBD2 (6 bases each). The CDR3 DNA reads as TGTGCCAGCAGCTTCTCCGGGGGCGACTCCTACGAGCAGTACTTC. It yields the protein CASSFSGGDSYEQYF.